Included here is one T cell receptor (beta chain) sequence, with context. The sample originates from a study of blood T cell repertoires in COVID-19. Overall study: Samples representing acute and convalescent COVID-19 were sourced from the United States, Italy and Spain. The analysed material was cDNA or gDNA that came from T cells, B-cell-depleted T cells, or PBMCs.

The repertoire was sequenced with immunoSEQ multiplex PCR; TCRdb's copy has only in-frame clones and lacks some. Among under 250,000 clones, 83% were seen once, and the ten largest hold around 5.5%. This CDR3 region has 14 residues. CDR1 is LGHDT, CDR2 YNNKEL, per germline (reference sequence). Between the trimmed V and J ends, which lost 4 bases and 9 bases, there was a span of 15 bases. The chain couples TRBV3-1 (or the pseudogene TRBV3-2) to TRBJ2-2; tentative D call: TRBD2 (6 bases). Sequencing was done on a sample of peripheral blood. The sequence was collected from a human donor in a cohort sampled during active COVID-19. CDR3 residues: CASSPGLQGRELFF. Written as DNA, the CDR3 is TGTGCCAGCAGCCCGGGACTCCAGGGAAGGGAGCTGTTTTTT.